Listed below are T cell receptor beta chains from one sample, sequenced in a study of CD8 T cells in ankylosing spondylitis. TCRdb recomputed calls from the 5' RACE reads with MiXCR, one row per CDR3 protein. This sample carries around 180,000 distinct CDR3 sequences, 10% to 15% of them seen once, and the ten largest clones take about 11%. The sequenced material came from blood, either unsorted or a sorted T cell fraction (not recorded which). All receptors come from a female donor with ankylosing spondylitis or in good health (not recorded which). CDR3s include the opening cysteine and the closing phenylalanine or tryptophan. A D gene is named only where the DNA matches it firmly. Some rows have no size entry. The others give once, few or many, or a class for an expanded clone.

. | many | TRBJ2-7 | TRBV29-1 | TGCAGCGTTGAGGAAACGTTGGGGGTTCGCTCCTACGAGCAGTACTTC | CSVEETLGVRSYEQYF
. | . | TRBJ2-7 | TRBV7-2 | TGTGCCAGCAGCCCTAGTTTCGAGCAGTACTTC | CASSPSFEQYF
. | few | TRBJ2-2 | TRBV12-3/TRBV12-4 | TGTGCCAGCAGTTTCGGGGTCACCGGGGAGCTGTTTTTT | CASSFGVTGELFF
. | many | TRBJ1-5 | TRBV12-3/TRBV12-4 | TGTGCCAGCACCTTGGACAGTAATCAGCCCCAGCATTTT | CASTLDSNQPQHF
TRBD1 | many | TRBJ1-1 | TRBV5-1 | TGCGCCAGCAGGGAAGCTGCAGGGGGACTGAACACTGAAGCTTTCTTT | CASREAAGGLNTEAFF
. | many | TRBJ1-1 | TRBV12-3/TRBV12-4 | TGTGCCAGCAGCCGTACTACAGTGGGCGGCACTGAAGCTTTCTTT | CASSRTTVGGTEAFF
TRBD2 | many | TRBJ2-1 | TRBV6-1 | TGTGCCAGCAGTCGCCGTAGCGGGAGGGAGTATGAGCAGTTCTTC | CASSRRSGREYEQFF
TRBD1 | . | TRBJ2-5 | TRBV7-2 | TGTGCCAGCAGCGGGGGACAGGGAGAGACCCAGTACTTC | CASSGGQGETQYF
. | few | TRBJ2-3 | TRBV5-8 | TGTGCCAGCAGCTTGGCCGCAGGGGCCGGCACAGATACGCAGTATTTT | CASSLAAGAGTDTQYF
. | few | TRBJ2-1 | TRBV11-3 | TGTGCCAGCAGCCAGGAGGAGGCCTACAATGAGCAGTTCTTC | CASSQEEAYNEQFF
. | many | TRBJ1-5 | TRBV12-3/TRBV12-4 | TGTGCCAGCAGTTTTACAGAAGATCAGCCCCAGCATTTT | CASSFTEDQPQHF
. | many | TRBJ2-7 | TRBV12-3/TRBV12-4 | TGTGCCAGCAGCCCTGAAGTTGCGTCCTACGAGCAGTACTTC | CASSPEVASYEQYF
TRBD2 | few | TRBJ2-1 | TRBV5-1 | TGCGCCAGCAGCTTGCAAGCGGGGCCTAATGAGCAGTTCTTC | CASSLQAGPNEQFF
. | . | TRBJ2-1 | TRBV5-1 | TGCGCCAGCGGCTTCTCGGATGAGCAGTTCTTC | CASGFSDEQFF
. | many | TRBJ1-1 | TRBV7-9 | TGTGCCAGCAGCTTAGCCCCCAACACTGAAGCTTTCTTT | CASSLAPNTEAFF
TRBD2 | many | TRBJ2-7 | TRBV19 | TGTGCCAGTACACTGCGGGAGGGCCCCTACGAGCAGTACTTC | CASTLREGPYEQYF
. | many | TRBJ2-1 | TRBV15 | TGTGCCACCAGTATACGTGGGGGAAACAATGAGCAGTTCTTC | CATSIRGGNNEQFF
. | many | TRBJ1-5 | TRBV2 | TGTGCCAGCAGTGAAAGGGGGTGGGGCAATCAGCCCCAGCATTTT | CASSERGWGNQPQHF
TRBD1 | many | TRBJ1-2 | TRBV11-2 | TGTGCCAGCAGCCAACAGGGGTCTAACTATGGCTACACCTTC | CASSQQGSNYGYTF
. | many | TRBJ1-1 | TRBV5-1 | TGCGCCAGCAGCTTGGTTGGGGGCGGCACTGAAGCTTTCTTT | CASSLVGGGTEAFF
. | many | TRBJ1-2 | TRBV4-3 | TGCGCCAGCAGCCAAGACTTGGACAGTACCTCCGGGAATGGCTACACCTTC | CASSQDLDSTSGNGYTF
. | many | TRBJ1-1 | TRBV27 | TGTGCCAGCACCTTCCTGGGGGGGAACACTGAAGCTTTCTTT | CASTFLGGNTEAFF
. | few | TRBJ2-1 | TRBV12-3/TRBV12-4 | TGTGCCAGCAGTCTCACGGGGCGGCAAGGGAATGAGCAGTTCTTC | CASSLTGRQGNEQFF
TRBD1 | . | TRBJ1-1 | TRBV5-1 | TGCGCCAGCAGCTCGGCGGACAGGGGCACTGAAGCTTTCTTT | CASSSADRGTEAFF
. | many | TRBJ2-3 | TRBV5-1 | TGCGCCAGCGCGGCCCTGGACAGCACAGATACGCAGTATTTT | CASAALDSTDTQYF